The clone carrying this T cell receptor (beta chain) was detected ten times or more. Its antigen is undetermined. V was shortened by 4 bases and J by 5 bases, with 17 bases between the two germline ends. The length of the CDR3 is 15 residues. Germline CDR1 and CDR2: LNHDA and SQIVND (reference sequence). MiXCR, applied by TCRdb to the multiplex PCR reads, yields one record per CDR3 protein. The profile covers over 200,000 distinct CDR3 sequences, with approximately 31% appearing a single time and 1.2% to 1.5% taken by the ten largest. Breast cancer patients provided tissue from their axillary draining lymph nodes. The entry originates in a study of breast tumors, draining lymph nodes, adjacent tissues. Study findings and constraints: Tumor repertoires ranked between lymph nodes and nontumor tissue in diversity, with V and J gene preferences. Luminal-like breast cancer showed significantly greater tumor-nontumor repertoire similarity than basal-like breast cancer did. The lymph node origin of tumor T cells was framed as consistent with a hypothesis, not demonstrated.

Sequenced input: axillary lymph node tissue. V usage is TRBV19 and J usage is TRBJ1-2; no firm D call. This TCR was recovered from a female donor with breast cancer. Some clones in this sample may be carry-over from other donors' samples. As DNA, the CDR3 is TGTGCCAGTAGTAAACAAATGGGAAGGAATTATGGCTACACCTTC. Amino acids: CASSKQMGRNYGYTF.